These T cell receptor beta chains were read from a single sample in a study of T cells after yellow fever vaccination. TCRdb recomputed calls from the 5' RACE reads with MiXCR, one row per CDR3 protein. The top ten hold approximately 14% of the sample, which has approximately 550,000 distinct CDR3 sequences, roughly 19% seen once. Here the sequenced sample was PBMCs, taken 15 days after the yellow fever booster vaccination. The receptor source for this set is a man aged 25 to 40 who received the YFV17D yellow fever vaccine. Each CDR3 is given with its conserved first and last residue. Each record gives: J gene, clone size, V gene, D gene, CDR3 protein, CDR3 DNA. D genes are given only for firm matches. Clone size appears in some rows only: once, few, many, or a class for an expanded clone.

TRBJ1-6	-	TRBV7-9	-	CASSPLGLRLISPLHF	TGTGCCAGCAGCCCCCTGGGGTTGCGGTTGATTTCACCCCTCCACTTT
TRBJ2-7	once	TRBV24-1	-	CATSERGRPYEQYF	TGTGCCACCAGTGAGAGGGGACGGCCTTACGAGCAGTACTTC
TRBJ2-2	many	TRBV19	-	CASSITGELFF	TGTGCCAGTAGTATAACGGGAGAGCTGTTTTTT
TRBJ2-1	-	TRBV3-1	TRBD2	CASSQDTKRGKNEQFF	TGTGCCAGCAGCCAAGATACCAAGCGGGGCAAAAATGAGCAGTTCTTC
TRBJ1-1	-	TRBV21-1	-	CASSKRDRGGTEAFF	TGTGCCAGCAGCAAAAGGGACAGGGGGGGAACTGAAGCTTTCTTT
TRBJ1-1	-	TRBV20-1	-	CSARGDGNTEAFF	TGCAGTGCTAGGGGGGACGGCAACACTGAAGCTTTCTTT
TRBJ2-7	few	TRBV6-5	TRBD1	CASSYYRGAEQYF	TGTGCCAGCAGTTACTACAGGGGGGCTGAGCAGTACTTC
TRBJ1-2	many	TRBV3-1	TRBD1	CASSRTGYGYTF	TGTGCCAGCAGCCGGACAGGGTATGGCTACACCTTC
TRBJ2-7	-	TRBV7-2	-	CASTHRPGAYEQYF	TGTGCCAGCACGCATCGTCCAGGCGCCTACGAGCAGTACTTC
TRBJ2-3	few	TRBV7-6	TRBD2	CASSPRGGSDTQYF	TGTGCCAGCAGCCCCCGGGGGGGATCAGATACGCAGTATTTT
TRBJ1-1	few	TRBV12-3/TRBV12-4	TRBD1	CASSSGTEVMNTEAFF	TGTGCCAGCAGTTCCGGGACAGAAGTCATGAACACTGAAGCTTTCTTT
TRBJ2-3	-	TRBV6-5	-	CASRYLSRVGATDTQYF	TGTGCCAGCAGATATCTGAGCAGGGTTGGAGCCACAGATACGCAGTATTTT
TRBJ2-1	few	TRBV19	TRBD2	CASSTRGGRRTSVNEQFF	TGTGCCAGTAGTACTAGAGGGGGGCGGCGGACTAGCGTTAATGAGCAGTTCTTC
TRBJ2-1	-	TRBV7-2	-	CGSSFYGSYNEQFF	TGTGGCAGCAGCTTCTACGGCTCCTACAATGAGCAGTTCTTC
TRBJ2-7	-	TRBV6-5	-	CASIAGPDSEQYF	TGTGCCAGCATCGCGGGGCCGGATTCCGAGCAGTACTTC
TRBJ2-7	-	TRBV7-9	TRBD1	CASSTWDRGHEQYF	TGTGCCAGCAGCACCTGGGACAGGGGGCACGAGCAGTACTTC
TRBJ2-3	-	TRBV30	-	CAWSVQGLTDTQYF	TGTGCCTGGAGTGTACAGGGTCTCACAGATACGCAGTATTTT
TRBJ2-1	few	TRBV7-2	TRBD2	CASSLIGGLAAGGQFF	TGTGCCAGCAGCTTAATTGGAGGACTAGCGGCGGGGGGGCAGTTCTTC
TRBJ2-3	-	TRBV7-2	-	CASSLQRTDTQYF	TGTGCCAGCAGCTTACAGCGGACAGATACGCAGTATTTT
TRBJ1-1	few	TRBV5-6	-	CASRGVAEAFF	TGTGCCAGCCGGGGTGTGGCTGAAGCTTTCTTT
TRBJ2-2	few	TRBV7-2	-	CASSPGGGGELFF	TGTGCCAGCAGCCCCGGTGGCGGAGGGGAGCTGTTTTTT
TRBJ2-7	-	TRBV20-1	-	CSATPSGSPYEQYF	TGCAGTGCCACTCCATCCGGGTCCCCCTACGAGCAGTACTTC
TRBJ2-6	-	TRBV7-2	TRBD2	CASSFATSGVGGANVLTF	TGTGCCAGCAGCTTCGCGACTAGCGGAGTGGGTGGGGCCAACGTCCTGACTTTC
TRBJ2-1	few	TRBV6-1	TRBD1	CASNTRQGPNEQFF	TGTGCCAGCAATACGAGACAGGGACCCAATGAGCAGTTCTTC
TRBJ2-7	-	TRBV7-2	-	CASSLSSHQAQYF	TGTGCCAGCAGCCTTTCTAGCCACCAGGCTCAGTACTTC
TRBJ2-7	-	TRBV12-3/TRBV12-4	-	CASSLRNYEQYF	TGTGCCAGCAGTTTACGAAACTACGAGCAGTACTTC
TRBJ2-2	-	TRBV11-2	-	CASSSSDRSNTGELFF	TGTGCCAGCAGCTCGTCAGACAGGTCGAACACCGGGGAGCTGTTTTTT
TRBJ1-6	-	TRBV28	TRBD1	CASSLFRDSNSPLHF	TGTGCCAGCAGTTTATTTCGGGACAGCAATTCACCCCTCCACTTT
TRBJ2-7	-	TRBV7-2	-	CASSLSMNGDEQYF	TGTGCCAGCAGCTTAAGTATGAACGGAGACGAGCAGTACTTC
TRBJ2-7	-	TRBV18	-	CVSSKKDEQYF	TGTGTCAGCTCTAAGAAGGACGAGCAGTACTTC
TRBJ2-2	many	TRBV7-3	TRBD2	CASSPLSGGRGTGELFF	TGTGCCAGCAGCCCCCTAAGCGGCGGGAGAGGAACCGGGGAGCTGTTTTTT
TRBJ2-5	-	TRBV27	TRBD2	CASSTGTTNQETQYF	TGTGCCAGCAGTACCGGGACTACCAACCAAGAGACCCAGTACTTC
TRBJ2-3	few	TRBV9	-	CASSATENF	TGTGCCAGCAGCGCGACAGAGAATTTT
TRBJ2-7	-	TRBV15	TRBD2	CDTSRERGLAFYEQYF	TGTGACACCAGCAGAGAGCGGGGACTAGCTTTCTACGAGCAGTACTTC
TRBJ2-2	-	TRBV9	TRBD2	CASSVTGTSGRAWELFF	TGTGCCAGCAGCGTCACCGGGACTAGCGGGAGGGCCTGGGAGCTGTTTTTT
TRBJ1-1	few	TRBV7-9	-	CASSLAQPEAFF	TGTGCCAGCAGCTTAGCCCAGCCTGAAGCTTTCTTT
TRBJ2-1	few	TRBV6-1	TRBD2	CASRIAGGDSYNEQFF	TGTGCCAGCAGAATAGCGGGAGGGGACTCCTACAATGAGCAGTTCTTC
TRBJ2-5	few	TRBV12-3/TRBV12-4	-	CARGVPGHQETQYF	TGTGCCAGGGGGGTTCCGGGACATCAAGAGACCCAGTACTTC
TRBJ2-3	few	TRBV7-9	-	CASSPRLTSTDTQYF	TGTGCCAGCAGCCCCCGGTTGACTAGCACAGATACGCAGTATTTT
TRBJ2-1	-	TRBV2	TRBD1	CATLGQGRNEQFF	TGTGCCACCCTCGGACAGGGGCGGAATGAGCAGTTCTTC
TRBJ2-1	-	TRBV11-3	-	CASSSGPSSYNEPFF	TGTGCCAGCAGCTCCGGGCCGAGCTCCTACAATGAGCCGTTCTTC
TRBJ1-1	few	TRBV18	-	CASSLTQASAEAFF	TGTGCCAGCTCTCTAACACAGGCGTCCGCTGAAGCTTTCTTT